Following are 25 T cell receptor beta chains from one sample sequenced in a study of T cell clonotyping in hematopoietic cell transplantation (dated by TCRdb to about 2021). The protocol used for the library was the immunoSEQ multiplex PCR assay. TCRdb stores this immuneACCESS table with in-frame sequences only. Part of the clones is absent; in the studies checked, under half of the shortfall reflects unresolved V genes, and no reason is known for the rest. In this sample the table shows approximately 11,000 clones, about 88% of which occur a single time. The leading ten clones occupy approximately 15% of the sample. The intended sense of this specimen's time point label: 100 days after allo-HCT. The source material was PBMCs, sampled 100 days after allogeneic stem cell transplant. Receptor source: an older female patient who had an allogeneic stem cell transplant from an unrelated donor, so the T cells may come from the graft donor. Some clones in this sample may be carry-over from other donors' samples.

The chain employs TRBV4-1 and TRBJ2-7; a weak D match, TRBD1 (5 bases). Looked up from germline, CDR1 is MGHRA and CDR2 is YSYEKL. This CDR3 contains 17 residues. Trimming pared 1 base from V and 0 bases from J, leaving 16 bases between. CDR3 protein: CASSQGVGRAASYEQYF. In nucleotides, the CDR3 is TGCGCCAGCAGCCAAGGAGTGGGCAGGGCAGCCTCCTACGAGCAGTACTTC.

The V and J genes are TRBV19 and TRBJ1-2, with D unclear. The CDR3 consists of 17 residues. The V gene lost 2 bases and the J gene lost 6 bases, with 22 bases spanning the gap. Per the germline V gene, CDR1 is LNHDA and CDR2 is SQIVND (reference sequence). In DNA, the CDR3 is TGTGCCAGTAGTATAAGGCGGTCCGGAACCTGGAACGATGGCTACACCTTC. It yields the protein CASSIRRSGTWNDGYTF.

For the CDR3, the DNA is TGCAGCGTTGCCGAATACGAGCAGTACTTC. Translating gives CSVAEYEQYF. The V gene is TRBV29-1, the J gene TRBJ2-7; D uncertain. This CDR3 spans 10 amino acids. From germline, CDR1 is SQVTM and CDR2 ANQGSEA. Trimming took 4 bases from V and 4 from J, leaving 5 bases between them.

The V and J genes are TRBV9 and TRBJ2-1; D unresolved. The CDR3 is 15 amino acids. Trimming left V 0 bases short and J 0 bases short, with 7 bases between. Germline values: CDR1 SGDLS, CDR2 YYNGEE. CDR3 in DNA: TGTGCCAGCAGCGTAGGGGCTAACTCCTACAATGAGCAGTTCTTC. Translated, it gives CASSVGANSYNEQFF.

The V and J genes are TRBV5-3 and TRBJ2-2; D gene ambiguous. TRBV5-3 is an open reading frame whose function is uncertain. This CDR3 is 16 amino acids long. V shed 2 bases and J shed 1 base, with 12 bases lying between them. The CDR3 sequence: CARSLSRPGNTGELFF. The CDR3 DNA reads TGTGCCAGAAGCTTAAGCAGACCAGGGAACACCGGGGAGCTGTTTTTT.

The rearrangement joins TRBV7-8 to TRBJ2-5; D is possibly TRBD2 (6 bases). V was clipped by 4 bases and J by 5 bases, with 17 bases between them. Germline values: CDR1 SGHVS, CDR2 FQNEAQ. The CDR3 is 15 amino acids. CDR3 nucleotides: TGTGCCAGCAGCTCGCCGGGGGACGGCCGGGAGACCCAGTACTTC. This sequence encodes CASSSPGDGRETQYF. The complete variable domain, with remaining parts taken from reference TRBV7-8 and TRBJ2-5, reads GAGVSQSPRYKVAKRGQDVALRCDPISGHVSLFWYQQALGQGPEFLTYFQNEAQLDKSGLPSDRFFAERPEGSVSTLKIQRTQQEDSAVYLCASSSPGDGRETQYFGPGTRLLVL.

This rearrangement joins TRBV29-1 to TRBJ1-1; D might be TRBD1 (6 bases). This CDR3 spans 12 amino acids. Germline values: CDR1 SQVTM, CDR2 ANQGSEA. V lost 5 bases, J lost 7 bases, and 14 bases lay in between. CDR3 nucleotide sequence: TGCAGCGTTTCACAGGGCAACCATGAAGCTTTCTTT. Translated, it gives CSVSQGNHEAFF.

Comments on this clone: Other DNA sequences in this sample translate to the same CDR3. The CDR3 sequence: CATSGRVGYEQYF. The CDR3 region has the DNA TGTGCCACTTCCGGGCGGGTTGGGTACGAGCAGTACTTC. The J gene is TRBJ2-7, the V gene TRBV7-2, with TRBD2 as a possible D gene (5 bases). The CDR3 has 13 amino acids. From germline, CDR1 is SGHTA and CDR2 FQGNSA. The V end was cut by 10 bases, the J end by 4 bases, with 17 bases between. Full variable domain (missing parts from reference TRBV7-2 and TRBJ2-7): GAGVSQSPSNKVTEKGKDVELRCDPISGHTALYWYRQSLGQGLEFLIYFQGNSAPDKSGLPSDRFSAERTGGSVSTLTIQRTQQEDSAVYLCATSGRVGYEQYFGPGTRLTVT.

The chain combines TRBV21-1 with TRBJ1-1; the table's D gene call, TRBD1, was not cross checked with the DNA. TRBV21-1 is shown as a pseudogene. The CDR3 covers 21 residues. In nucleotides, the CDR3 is TGTGCCAGCAGCAAAAAACCCGGGAGGAGATCGACAGGGGACGGAGACACTGAAGCTTTCTTT. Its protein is CASSKKPGRRSTGDGDTEAFF.

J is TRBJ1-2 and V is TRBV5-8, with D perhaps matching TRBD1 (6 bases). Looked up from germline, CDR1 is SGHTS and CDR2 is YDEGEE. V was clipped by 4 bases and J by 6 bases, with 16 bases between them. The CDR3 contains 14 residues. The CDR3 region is CASSTLQGDDGYTF. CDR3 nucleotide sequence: TGTGCCAGCAGCACGCTACAGGGTGACGATGGCTACACCTTC.

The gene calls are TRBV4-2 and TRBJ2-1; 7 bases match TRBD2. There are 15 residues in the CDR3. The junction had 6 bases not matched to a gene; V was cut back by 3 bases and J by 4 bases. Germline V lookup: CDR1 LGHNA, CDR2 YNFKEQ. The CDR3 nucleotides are TGTGCCAGCAGCCATTATCGGGAGGATTACAATGAGCAGTTCTTC. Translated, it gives CASSHYREDYNEQFF.

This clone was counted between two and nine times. DNA of the CDR3: TGTGCCAGCAGCTTAGACCCAGGTTCCTACGAGCAGTACTTC. Its translation is CASSLDPGSYEQYF. The chain carries TRBV11-2 and TRBJ2-7; D gene uncertain. Looked up from germline, CDR1 is SGHAT and CDR2 is FQNNGV. V dropped 0 bases and J dropped 1 base, with 7 bases sitting between them. The CDR3 spans 14 residues.

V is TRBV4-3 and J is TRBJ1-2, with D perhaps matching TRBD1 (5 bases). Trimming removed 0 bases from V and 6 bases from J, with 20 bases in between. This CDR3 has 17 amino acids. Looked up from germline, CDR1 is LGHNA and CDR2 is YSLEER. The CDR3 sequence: CASSQDETVPVQDGYTF. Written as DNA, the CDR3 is TGCGCCAGCAGCCAAGATGAGACAGTTCCAGTCCAAGATGGCTACACCTTC.

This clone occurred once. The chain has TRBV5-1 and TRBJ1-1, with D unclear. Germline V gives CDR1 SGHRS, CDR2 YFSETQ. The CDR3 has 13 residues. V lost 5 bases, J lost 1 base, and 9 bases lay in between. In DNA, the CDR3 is TGCGCCAGCAGTTTATCCTGGAACACTGAAGCTTTCTTT. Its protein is CASSLSWNTEAFF.

The CDR3 here is CASTQTGELFF. CDR3 sequence (DNA): TGCGCCAGCACTCAGACCGGGGAGCTGTTTTTT. The rearrangement uses TRBV4-1 and TRBJ2-2; D ambiguous. The V end was cut by 7 bases, the J end by 5 bases, with 5 bases between. Germline CDR1 and CDR2: MGHRA and YSYEKL. This CDR3 has 11 residues.

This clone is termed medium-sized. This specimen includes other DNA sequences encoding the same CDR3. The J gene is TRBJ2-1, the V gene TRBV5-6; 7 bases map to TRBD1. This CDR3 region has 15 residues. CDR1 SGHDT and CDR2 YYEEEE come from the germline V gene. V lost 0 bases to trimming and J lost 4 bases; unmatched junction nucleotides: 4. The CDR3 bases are TGTGCCAGCAGCTTGGGTGACAGGGCTTACAATGAGCAGTTCTTC. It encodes CASSLGDRAYNEQFF. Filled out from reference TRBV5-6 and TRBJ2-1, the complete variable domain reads DAGVTQSPTHLIKTRGQQVTLRCSPKSGHDTVSWYQQALGQGPQFIFQYYEEEERQRGNFPDRFSGHQFPNYSSELNVNALLLGDSALYLCASSLGDRAYNEQFFGPGTRLTVL.

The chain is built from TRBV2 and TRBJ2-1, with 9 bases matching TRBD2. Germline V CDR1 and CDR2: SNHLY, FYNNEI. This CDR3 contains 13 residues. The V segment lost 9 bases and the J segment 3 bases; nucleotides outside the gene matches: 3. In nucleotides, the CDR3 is TGTGCCAGTACTAGCGGGTACTACAATGAGCAGTTCTTC. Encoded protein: CASTSGYYNEQFF.

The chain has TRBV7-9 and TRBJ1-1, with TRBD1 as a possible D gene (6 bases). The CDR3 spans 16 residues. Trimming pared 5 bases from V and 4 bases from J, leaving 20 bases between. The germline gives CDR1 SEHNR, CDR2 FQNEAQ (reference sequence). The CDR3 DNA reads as TGTGCCAGCAGCCCCGGACCAGGGGCGCGGGTCACTGAAGCTTTCTTT. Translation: CASSPGPGARVTEAFF.

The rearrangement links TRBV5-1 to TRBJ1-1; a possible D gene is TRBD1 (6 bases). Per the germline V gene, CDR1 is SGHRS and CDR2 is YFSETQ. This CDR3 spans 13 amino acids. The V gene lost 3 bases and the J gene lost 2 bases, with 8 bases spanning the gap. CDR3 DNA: TGCGCCAGCAGCTCACAGGGTAACACTGAAGCTTTCTTT. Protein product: CASSSQGNTEAFF.

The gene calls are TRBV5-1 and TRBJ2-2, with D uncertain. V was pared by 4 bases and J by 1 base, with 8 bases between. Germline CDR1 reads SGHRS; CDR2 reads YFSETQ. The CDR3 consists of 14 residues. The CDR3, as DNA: TGCGCCAGCAGCCCCGACTTGAACACCGGGGAGCTGTTTTTT. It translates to CASSPDLNTGELFF.

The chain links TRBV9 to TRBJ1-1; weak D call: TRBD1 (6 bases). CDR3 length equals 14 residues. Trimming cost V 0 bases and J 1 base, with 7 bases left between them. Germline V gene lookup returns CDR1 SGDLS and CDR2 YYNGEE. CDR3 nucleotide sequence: TGTGCCAGCAGCGTAGGACAGGAGAACACTGAAGCTTTCTTT. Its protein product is CASSVGQENTEAFF.

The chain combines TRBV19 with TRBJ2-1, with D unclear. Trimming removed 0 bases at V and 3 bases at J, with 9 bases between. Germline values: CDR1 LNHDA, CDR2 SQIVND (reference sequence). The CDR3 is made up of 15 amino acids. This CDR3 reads CASSIDPSIYNEQFF. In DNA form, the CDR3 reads TGTGCCAGTAGTATAGACCCGTCGATCTACAATGAGCAGTTCTTC.

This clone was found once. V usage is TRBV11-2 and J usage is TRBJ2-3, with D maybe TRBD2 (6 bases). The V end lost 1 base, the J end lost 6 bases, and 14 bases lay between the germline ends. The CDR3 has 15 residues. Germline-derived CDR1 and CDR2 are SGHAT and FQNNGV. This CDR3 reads CASSLVPAGTDTQYF. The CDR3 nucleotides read TGTGCCAGCAGCTTAGTACCGGCGGGAACCGATACGCAGTATTTT.

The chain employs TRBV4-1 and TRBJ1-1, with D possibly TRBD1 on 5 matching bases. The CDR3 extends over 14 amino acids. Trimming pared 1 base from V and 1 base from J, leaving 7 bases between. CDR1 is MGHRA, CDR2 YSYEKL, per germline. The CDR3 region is CASSQGGGNTEAFF. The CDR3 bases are TGCGCCAGCAGCCAAGGGGGCGGGAACACTGAAGCTTTCTTT.

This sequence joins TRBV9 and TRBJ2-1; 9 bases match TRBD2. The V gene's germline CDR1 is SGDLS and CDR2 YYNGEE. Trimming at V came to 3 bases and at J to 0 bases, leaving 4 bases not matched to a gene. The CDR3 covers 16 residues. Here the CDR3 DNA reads TGTGCCAGCAGCGGGGGGACTAGCAACTCCTACAATGAGCAGTTCTTC. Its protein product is CASSGGTSNSYNEQFF.